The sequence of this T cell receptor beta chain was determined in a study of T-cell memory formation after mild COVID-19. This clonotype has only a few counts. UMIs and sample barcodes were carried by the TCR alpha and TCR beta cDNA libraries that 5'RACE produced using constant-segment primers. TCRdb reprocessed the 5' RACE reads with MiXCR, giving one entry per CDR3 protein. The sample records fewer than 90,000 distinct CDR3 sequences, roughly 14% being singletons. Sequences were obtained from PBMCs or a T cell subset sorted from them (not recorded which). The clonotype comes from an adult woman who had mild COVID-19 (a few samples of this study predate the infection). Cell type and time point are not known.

The CDR3 coding sequence is TGTGCCAGCAGCCCGGGGAAAAGGGACTCGTCGGTGTTCGGGGAGCTGTTTTTT. Its protein is CASSPGKRDSSVFGELFF. This chain links TRBV11-3 with TRBJ2-2; D possibly corresponds to TRBD2 (6 bases). Germline values: CDR1 SGHNT, CDR2 YENEEA. This CDR3 spans 18 amino acids. V gave up 5 bases and J gave up 7 bases, with 26 bases separating them. Full variable domain (outside the CDR3, taken from reference TRBV11-3 and TRBJ2-2): EAGVVQSPRYKIIEKKQPVAFWCNPISGHNTLYWYLQNLGQGPELLIRYENEEAVDDSQLPKDRFSAERLKGVDSTLKIQPAELGDSAVYLCASSPGKRDSSVFGELFFGEGSRLTVL.